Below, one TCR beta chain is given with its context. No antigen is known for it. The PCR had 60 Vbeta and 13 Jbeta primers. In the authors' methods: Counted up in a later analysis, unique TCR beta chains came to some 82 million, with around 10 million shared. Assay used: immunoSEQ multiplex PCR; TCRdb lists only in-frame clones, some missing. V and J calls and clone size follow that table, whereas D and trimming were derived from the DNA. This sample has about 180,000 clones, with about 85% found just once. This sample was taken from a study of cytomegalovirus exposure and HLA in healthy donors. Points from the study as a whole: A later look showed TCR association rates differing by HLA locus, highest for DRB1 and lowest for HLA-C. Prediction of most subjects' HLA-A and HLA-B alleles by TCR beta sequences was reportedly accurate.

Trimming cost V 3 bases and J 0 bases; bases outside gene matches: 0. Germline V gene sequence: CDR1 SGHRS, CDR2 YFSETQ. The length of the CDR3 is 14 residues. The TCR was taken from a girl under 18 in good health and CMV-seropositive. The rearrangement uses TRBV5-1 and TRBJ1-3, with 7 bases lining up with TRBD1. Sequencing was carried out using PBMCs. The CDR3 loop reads CASSWTGSGNTIYF. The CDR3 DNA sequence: TGCGCCAGCAGCTGGACAGGCTCTGGAAACACCATATATTTT.